Included here is one TCR beta chain sequence, with context. As processed by the authors: By means of reference gene primer amplification, nucleated cell counts were estimated. The repertoire was sequenced with immunoSEQ multiplex PCR; TCRdb's copy has only in-frame clones and lacks some. That table supplies the V and J calls and clone size; D and trimming were determined from the DNA. The data contain some 31,000 clones, roughly 85% of them singletons. This specimen belongs to a study of blood T cell repertoires in COVID-19. Background on the study: Samples came from the United States, Italy and Spain, spanning acute and convalescent COVID-19. The analysed material was cDNA or gDNA that came from T cells, B-cell-depleted T cells, or PBMCs.

Germline lookup yields CDR1 MNHEY and CDR2 SVGAGI. Trimming shortened V by 4 bases and J by 2 bases, and 12 bases separated the two germline ends. This CDR3 spans 15 amino acids. The clonotype comes from a woman in her fifties or sixties with active COVID-19. The chain carries TRBV6-5 and TRBJ1-5; tentative D call: TRBD1 (5 bases). Sample: peripheral blood. The CDR3 here is CASSSGWEGNQPQHF. The DNA of the CDR3 is TGTGCCAGCAGTTCAGGGTGGGAGGGCAATCAGCCCCAGCATTTT.